The rows below give T cell receptor beta chains drawn from one sample of a study of blood T cell repertoires in COVID-19. Sequencing used immunoSEQ multiplex PCR; TCRdb keeps in-frame clones, though not all of them. Here the sample spans roughly 76,000 clones, 75% to 95% being singletons. Sequencing was performed on peripheral blood. These receptors were collected from a woman aged 55-69 years with active COVID-19. The CDR3 runs from the conserved cysteine through the conserved F or W. Fields, in order: clone size, D gene, V gene, J gene, CDR3 protein, CDR3 DNA. The D gene is left open where the match is weak. The size entry is marked missing in some rows and otherwise reads once, few, many or a size class.

.	.	TRBV5-4	TRBJ2-3	CASSILPNTQYF	TGTGCCAGCAGCATACTCCCAAATACGCAGTATTTT
.	.	TRBV5-4	TRBJ2-2	CASSLFPGAGELFF	TGTGCCAGCAGCTTGTTTCCAGGGGCCGGGGAGCTGTTTTTT
.	TRBD1	TRBV19	TRBJ2-7	CASSGGQGDEQYF	TGTGCCAGTAGTGGGGGACAGGGGGACGAGCAGTACTTC
.	.	TRBV6-6	TRBJ2-1	CASSPYQTGVAVGLNEQFF	TGTGCCAGCAGTCCCTACCAAACGGGGGTAGCGGTGGGTTTAAATGAGCAGTTCTTC
.	.	TRBV18	TRBJ2-2	CASSPRLAGELFF	TGTGCCAGCTCACCACGTCTAGCCGGGGAGCTGTTTTTT
.	.	TRBV5-1	TRBJ2-7	CASSFRDPRYEQYF	TGCGCCAGCAGCTTCAGGGATCCGCGGTACGAGCAGTACTTC
.	.	TRBV27	TRBJ1-2	CASSFRGAGYTF	TGTGCCAGCAGTTTCAGGGGTGCCGGCTACACCTTC
.	.	TRBV7-2	TRBJ2-1	CASSLVGGAYNEQFF	TGTGCCAGCAGCTTAGTTGGCGGGGCCTACAATGAGCAGTTCTTC
.	.	TRBV18	TRBJ2-7	CASSPRLGDEQYF	TGTGCCAGCTCACCGAGACTAGGTGACGAGCAGTACTTC
.	.	TRBV19	TRBJ2-2	CASHGPFPTGELFF	TGTGCCAGTCATGGGCCGTTTCCCACCGGGGAGCTGTTTTTT
.	TRBD2	TRBV19	TRBJ2-3	CASTAGGGSTDTQYF	TGTGCCAGTACTGCGGGAGGGGGTAGCACAGATACGCAGTATTTT
.	TRBD2	TRBV5-6	TRBJ2-1	CASSLGGRASYNEQFF	TGTGCCAGCAGCTTGGGCGGGAGGGCATCCTACAATGAGCAGTTCTTC
.	TRBD1	TRBV11-3	TRBJ2-1	CASSSNRGSLYEQFF	TGTGCCAGCAGCTCAAACAGGGGGAGTCTTTATGAGCAGTTCTTC
.	TRBD2	TRBV6-6	TRBJ2-1	CASSYGSGGGGEQFF	TGTGCCAGCAGTTACGGTTCTGGCGGGGGGGGTGAGCAGTTCTTC
once	.	TRBV19	TRBJ1-1	CASRKQGIDTEAFF	TGTGCCAGTAGAAAACAGGGAATCGACACTGAAGCTTTCTTT
.	.	TRBV13	TRBJ2-1	CASSLTDNEQFF	TGTGCCAGCAGCTTGACAGACAATGAGCAGTTCTTC
.	.	TRBV5-1	TRBJ1-1	CASSGGHSAFF	TGCGCCAGCAGCGGTGGACACAGCGCTTTCTTT
.	.	TRBV2	TRBJ2-3	CASSEVRDTQYF	TGTGCCAGCAGTGAAGTTCGGGATACGCAGTATTTT
.	.	TRBV4-1	TRBJ2-2	CASSPRDTGTGELFF	TGCGCCAGCAGCCCCCGGGACACAGGGACCGGGGAGCTGTTTTTT
.	.	TRBV7-2	TRBJ2-2	CASSRGTLNTGELFF	TGTGCCAGCAGCCGCGGGACTCTTAACACCGGGGAGCTGTTTTTT
.	.	TRBV2	TRBJ2-1	CASRLDSIEQFF	TGTGCCAGCAGATTGGACTCCATCGAGCAGTTCTTC
few	TRBD2	TRBV5-1	TRBJ2-5	CASRQGLAGVWTQYF	TGCGCCAGCAGGCAAGGACTAGCGGGAGTTTGGACCCAGTACTTC
once	TRBD1	TRBV7-8	TRBJ2-5	CASSLGDRGYETQYF	TGTGCCAGCAGCTTAGGGGACAGGGGATATGAGACCCAGTACTTC
.	.	TRBV6-5	TRBJ2-5	CASGLRVETQYF	TGTGCCAGTGGTCTGCGGGTGGAGACCCAGTACTTC
.	.	TRBV20-1	TRBJ2-1	CSAPSYNEQFF	TGCAGTGCTCCCAGCTACAATGAGCAGTTCTTC
.	.	TRBV18	TRBJ2-2	CASSPVGLAANTGELFF	TGTGCCAGCTCACCCGTCGGCCTAGCCGCGAACACCGGGGAGCTGTTTTTT
once	.	TRBV28	TRBJ2-3	CASSFKRATDTQYF	TGTGCCAGCAGTTTTAAGCGGGCCACAGATACGCAGTATTTT
.	.	TRBV11-2	TRBJ2-5	CASSSKETQYF	TGTGCCAGCAGCTCTAAAGAGACCCAGTACTTC
.	TRBD1	TRBV2	TRBJ2-6	CASSVGTGLSGANVLTF	TGTGCCAGCAGTGTCGGGACAGGGCTCTCTGGGGCCAACGTCCTGACTTTC
.	.	TRBV5-1	TRBJ1-6	CASSLEGGRSPLHF	TGCGCCAGCAGCTTAGAGGGTGGAAGGTCACCCCTCCACTTT
.	.	TRBV20-1	TRBJ2-1	CSASELKGGSYNEQFF	TGCAGTGCTAGTGAGCTCAAGGGCGGGTCCTACAATGAGCAGTTCTTC
.	TRBD1	TRBV5-5	TRBJ1-2	CASSRSGTGQIYGYTF	TGTGCCAGCAGCAGGAGCGGGACAGGACAAATCTATGGCTACACCTTC
.	.	TRBV30	TRBJ1-1	CAWSVLRGERTEAFF	TGTGCCTGGAGTGTACTTCGGGGGGAGAGGACTGAAGCTTTCTTT
once	.	TRBV10-2	TRBJ2-3	CASFPRQISTDTQYF	TGCGCCAGTTTCCCGAGACAGATAAGCACAGATACGCAGTATTTT
.	TRBD1	TRBV28	TRBJ2-6	CASSPRGQGNSGANVLTF	TGTGCCAGCAGTCCCCGGGGACAGGGCAACTCTGGGGCCAACGTCCTGACTTTC
.	.	TRBV7-2	TRBJ1-2	CASILPSNYGYTF	TGTGCCAGCATCCTCCCCTCTAACTATGGCTACACCTTC
medium-sized	TRBD1	TRBV9	TRBJ1-5	CASSVGTGLGEQPQHF	TGTGCCAGCAGCGTAGGGACAGGGCTGGGGGAACAGCCCCAGCATTTT
.	TRBD1	TRBV5-1	TRBJ2-5	CASSPGQGVETQYF	TGCGCCAGCAGCCCCGGACAGGGGGTGGAGACCCAGTACTTC
.	TRBD1	TRBV3-1/TRBV3-2	TRBJ1-4	CASSQGTGREKLFF	TGTGCCAGCAGCCAAGGGACAGGGCGTGAAAAACTGTTTTTT
.	.	TRBV5-1	TRBJ2-2	CASRTLDRPTGELFF	TGCGCCAGCAGGACCCTAGACAGGCCTACCGGGGAGCTGTTTTTT
.	TRBD2	TRBV19	TRBJ2-1	CASSINEREGREQFF	TGTGCCAGTAGTATTAACGAGCGGGAGGGCCGTGAGCAGTTCTTC
.	.	TRBV7-8	TRBJ2-1	CASSRGRTYEQFF	TGTGCCAGCAGCCGGGGGAGAACGTATGAGCAGTTCTTC
.	TRBD2	TRBV2	TRBJ2-1	CASTQVTSGRNNEQFF	TGTGCCAGCACCCAAGTGACTAGCGGGAGGAATAATGAGCAGTTCTTC
.	.	TRBV7-2	TRBJ1-6	CASSIDSSYNSPLHF	TGTGCCAGCAGTATAGACAGCTCCTATAATTCACCCCTCCACTTT
.	TRBD1	TRBV7-9	TRBJ2-3	CASSFKVTGGVSGPDTQYF	TGTGCCAGCAGCTTTAAAGTGACAGGGGGCGTAAGTGGCCCAGATACGCAGTATTTT
.	TRBD2	TRBV18	TRBJ2-1	CASSPSGMGFGEQFF	TGTGCCAGCTCACCTAGCGGGATGGGCTTTGGGGAGCAGTTCTTC
.	TRBD1	TRBV28	TRBJ1-1	CASSLNRGLAFF	TGTGCCAGCAGTTTGAACAGGGGGCTAGCTTTCTTT
once	.	TRBV5-6	TRBJ2-7	CASSFRQTSGRYEQYF	TGTGCCAGCAGCTTTCGACAAACCTCCGGCCGCTACGAGCAGTACTTC
few	.	TRBV28	TRBJ1-5	CASSLAYQPQHF	TGTGCCAGCAGTCTGGCTTATCAGCCCCAGCATTTT
.	.	TRBV9	TRBJ2-7	CASSVATAPEYEQYF	TGTGCCAGCAGCGTAGCTACAGCTCCTGAGTACGAGCAGTACTTC
.	.	TRBV27	TRBJ1-4	CASSREVLPLEKLFF	TGTGCCAGCAGTAGAGAGGTTTTACCCCTTGAAAAACTGTTTTTT
.	.	TRBV11-2	TRBJ2-1	CASSRSPRGENNEQFF	TGTGCCAGCAGCAGATCCCCCCGCGGGGAGAACAATGAGCAGTTCTTC
.	.	TRBV15	TRBJ2-7	CATSRGGAGYEQYF	TGTGCCACCAGCAGAGGTGGAGCGGGCTACGAGCAGTACTTC
.	TRBD2	TRBV6-5	TRBJ2-5	CASKRTSGQETQYF	TGTGCCAGCAAACGGACTAGCGGACAAGAGACCCAGTACTTC
.	TRBD2	TRBV30	TRBJ2-3	CAWRRSASGRIADTQYF	TGTGCCTGGAGAAGATCGGCTAGCGGGAGAATCGCAGATACGCAGTATTTT